Shown below are 27 T cell receptor beta chains from a single sample sequenced in a study of T cell responses to AZD1222 COVID-19 vaccine (dated by TCRdb to the early 2020s). The method behind the library was the immunoSEQ multiplex PCR assay. Drawn from immuneACCESS, this table holds only the in-frame rearrangements with V and J called that TCRdb kept. Clones are partly lost; checked studies trace under half to an unresolved V gene and leave the rest unexplained. The table for this sample lists about 110,000 clones; approximately 89% of them were counted only once. The ten largest account for over 3% of the sample. In the paper's terms, the time point label means: baseline before first vaccination. What this sample's treatment or condition label stands for: meningococcal conjugate vaccine given as trial control. The sample in question was peripheral blood, obtained on day 0 of MenACWY control vaccination. The receptors originated from an adult in good health.

The chain carries TRBV27 and TRBJ2-7; the match to TRBD2 covers 7 bases. The ends lost 2 bases at V and 3 bases at J; junction bases unmatched: 7. Germline assignment: CDR1 MNHEY and CDR2 SMNVEV (reference sequence). CDR3 length: 15 amino acids. The CDR3 region has the DNA TGTGCCAGCAGTTTAGTACCCGGACTAGTCTACGAGCAGTACTTC. This gives the protein CASSLVPGLVYEQYF.

The chain employs TRBV29-1 and TRBJ1-2; no reliable D call. CDR1 and CDR2 from the germline V gene are SQVTM and ANQGSEA. The CDR3 sequence is 15 residues long. V lost 3 bases to trimming and J lost 6 bases, with 20 bases between them. CDR3 nucleotide sequence: TGCAGCGTTGAGAATCCGGGAACGAGAGTGAATGGCTACACCTTC. It codes for CSVENPGTRVNGYTF.

The V and J genes are TRBV6-5 and TRBJ1-5; the match to TRBD1 covers 7 bases. The germline V gene encodes CDR1 MNHEY and CDR2 SVGAGI. Trimming at V came to 6 bases and at J to 6 bases, leaving 11 bases not matched to a gene. This CDR3 has 15 residues. This CDR3 reads CASSSDRVVFQPQHF. The CDR3 region has the DNA TGTGCCAGCAGCTCAGACAGGGTCGTTTTTCAGCCCCAGCATTTT.

V gene TRBV28 combines with J gene TRBJ2-3; D may be TRBD1 (6 bases). This CDR3 has 14 residues. V lost 6 bases and J lost 5, with 15 bases in between. Germline CDR1 and CDR2: MDHEN and SYDVKM. CDR3 bases: TGTGCCAGCAGACCACAGGGAGCGGAAGATACGCAGTATTTT. This gives the protein CASRPQGAEDTQYF.

To note about this clone: One end of the junction varies from germline; a read error may be responsible. The V gene is TRBV7-7, the J gene TRBJ2-5; D remains ambiguous. The length of the CDR3 is 13 residues. The germline V gene has CDR1 SSHAT and CDR2 FNYEAQ (reference sequence). CDR3 in DNA: TGTGCTAGCAGCCGACGGTGGGGAGAGACCCAGTACTTC. Protein sequence: CASSRRWGETQYF.

The V and J genes are TRBV5-6 and TRBJ2-2; either TRBD1 or TRBD2 may fit D (5 bases each). Trimming stripped 6 bases from V and 6 bases from J, with 6 bases between. The CDR3 totals 11 residues. Germline V CDR1 and CDR2: SGHDT, YYEEEE. The CDR3 protein is CASMGAGELFF. CDR3 coding DNA: TGTGCCAGCATGGGGGCCGGGGAGCTGTTTTTT. Full variable domain (remainder filled in from reference TRBV5-6 and TRBJ2-2): DAGVTQSPTHLIKTRGQQVTLRCSPKSGHDTVSWYQQALGQGPQFIFQYYEEEERQRGNFPDRFSGHQFPNYSSELNVNALLLGDSALYLCASMGAGELFFGEGSRLTVL.

V gene TRBV9 combines with J gene TRBJ2-2; TRBD1 matches 9 bases. The CDR3 totals 14 residues. J gave up 8 bases and V 4 bases, and 6 bases lay outside the gene matches. Germline CDR1 and CDR2: SGDLS and YYNGEE. CDR3 sequence: CASSTQGAQGELFF. CDR3 sequence (DNA): TGTGCCAGCAGCACACAGGGGGCGCAGGGGGAGCTGTTTTTT. The full variable domain, with the rest looked up from reference TRBV9 and TRBJ2-2, is DSGVTQTPKHLITATGQRVTLRCSPRSGDLSVYWYQQSLDQGLQFLIQYYNGEERAKGNILERFSAQQFPDLHSELNLSSLELGDSALYFCASSTQGAQGELFFGEGSRLTVL.

The chain has TRBV7-8 and TRBJ2-5; 14 bases line up with TRBD2. The CDR3 has 16 residues. The trim removed 3 bases at V and 2 bases at J, leaving 2 bases unmatched. The germline V gene encodes CDR1 SGHVS and CDR2 FQNEAQ. The CDR3 loop reads CASSFGLAGGQETQYF. DNA for the CDR3: TGTGCCAGCAGCTTCGGACTAGCGGGGGGACAAGAGACCCAGTACTTC.

J is TRBJ1-5 and V is TRBV28, with 10 bases matching TRBD1. This CDR3 has 18 amino acids. The germline gives CDR1 MDHEN, CDR2 SYDVKM. J lost 3 bases, V lost 6 bases, and 14 bases had no gene match. DNA for the CDR3: TGTGCCAGCAGATTCCCGCCGGGACAGGGGCCCTTCAATCAGCCCCAGCATTTT. It is translated as CASRFPPGQGPFNQPQHF. The whole variable domain, filled in from reference TRBV28 and TRBJ1-5, reads DVKVTQSSRYLVKRTGEKVFLECVQDMDHENMFWYRQDPGLGLRLIYFSYDVKMKEKGDIPEGYSVSREKKERFSLILESASTNQTSMYLCASRFPPGQGPFNQPQHFGDGTRLSIL.

This clone has more than one count but fewer than ten. The chain is built from TRBV7-2 and TRBJ1-5; possible D gene TRBD1, 6 bases. V lost 1 base, J lost 6 bases, and 10 bases lay in between. The CDR3 covers 14 residues. The germline V gene encodes CDR1 SGHTA and CDR2 FQGNSA. The DNA for the CDR3 is TGTGCCAGCAGCTTAGGACAGGCTGGTCAGCCCCAGCATTTT. Its translation is CASSLGQAGQPQHF. The variable domain in full, completed from reference TRBV7-2 and TRBJ1-5, reads GAGVSQSPSNKVTEKGKDVELRCDPISGHTALYWYRQSLGQGLEFLIYFQGNSAPDKSGLPSDRFSAERTGGSVSTLTIQRTQQEDSAVYLCASSLGQAGQPQHFGDGTRLSIL.

J is TRBJ1-2 and V is TRBV5-8, with TRBD1 matching over 8 bases. Germline V gene lookup returns CDR1 SGHTS and CDR2 YDEGEE. V dropped 4 bases and J dropped 5; count of bases not matched to a gene: 4. The CDR3 length is 13 residues. CDR3 sequence: CASSRDRQYGYTF. CDR3 nucleotides: TGTGCCAGCAGCCGGGACAGGCAGTATGGCTACACCTTC.

The genes are TRBV19 and TRBJ2-2; possibly TRBD1 or TRBD2 for D (5 bases each). This CDR3 comprises 14 residues. Germline V gives CDR1 LNHDA, CDR2 SQIVND (reference sequence). The germline V and J ends were trimmed by 7 bases and 7 bases, with 16 bases remaining between them. The CDR3, as DNA: TGTGCCAGTACCGAGGGACCTTGGAGCGGGGAGCTGTTTTTT. Translated: CASTEGPWSGELFF.

This chain connects TRBV12-5 to TRBJ1-2; TRBD1 matches 9 bases. The CDR3 has 16 residues. The germline gives CDR1 LGHNT, CDR2 FRNRAP. With V trimmed by 5 bases and J by 3 bases, 10 bases remained unmatched. In nucleotides, the CDR3 is TGTGCTAGTGGTCCCGGTCCCGGGACAGGGTACTATGGCTACACCTTC. Encoded protein: CASGPGPGTGYYGYTF.

V is TRBV5-5 and J is TRBJ1-2; 8 bases align to TRBD1. V was clipped by 4 bases and J by 1 base; unmatched bases: 6. The CDR3 loop spans 15 amino acids. Per the germline V gene, CDR1 is SGHKS and CDR2 is YYEKEE (reference sequence). The CDR3 nucleotides are TGTGCCAGCAGCGTACAGGGGGTGGTTAACTATGGCTACACCTTC. Translating gives CASSVQGVVNYGYTF.

This rearrangement joins TRBV6-5 to TRBJ2-3; 7 bases align to TRBD1. Germline loops: CDR1 MNHEY, CDR2 SVGAGI. This CDR3 comprises 15 residues. V gave up 6 bases and J gave up 6 bases; unmatched junction bases: 12. The CDR3 region is CASRIPGQSRDTQYF. The CDR3 bases are TGTGCCAGCAGGATTCCGGGACAGTCAAGGGATACGCAGTATTTT.

V and J are TRBV11-2 and TRBJ2-5; 7 bases are shared with TRBD1. CDR3 length equals 14 residues. The V and J ends lost 2 bases and 3 bases, in that order; junction bases with no gene match: 3. Germline CDR1 reads SGHAT; CDR2 reads FQNNGV. The CDR3 DNA reads as TGTGCCAGCAGCTTACGGACAGGAGAAGAGACCCAGTACTTC. Translation gives CASSLRTGEETQYF.

This chain connects TRBV6-2 or TRBV6-3 to TRBJ1-2; 7 nucleotides agree with TRBD1. This CDR3 spans 15 amino acids. Germline V gives CDR1 MNHEY, CDR2 SVGEGT. V lost 0 bases and J lost 5; bases outside the gene matches: 6. CDR3 sequence (DNA): TGTGCCAGCAGTTACTCCCCAGGGGGGGGTTATGGCTACACCTTC. Amino acids: CASSYSPGGGYGYTF.

The count of this clone is one. The chain has TRBV4-3 and TRBJ1-1; 7 positions agree with TRBD1. From germline, CDR1 is LGHNA and CDR2 YSLEER. The V segment lost 1 base and the J segment 6 bases; nucleotides outside the gene matches: 5. The CDR3 contains 14 residues. The CDR3 bases are TGCGCCAGCAGCCAAGTACAGGGGAGCGCTGAAGCTTTCTTT. Its protein is CASSQVQGSAEAFF.

This clone appeared once. The chain links TRBV7-9 to TRBJ1-2, with 9 bases matching TRBD1. J lost 6 bases, V lost 3 bases, and 8 bases had no gene match. The CDR3 sequence is 15 residues long. Germline V CDR1 and CDR2: SEHNR, FQNEAQ (reference sequence). In DNA, the CDR3 is TGTGCCAGCAGCTTGGGGACAGGGAGGTTAAATGGCTACACCTTC. This codes for CASSLGTGRLNGYTF.

The chain has TRBV7-8 and TRBJ1-5, with D unresolved. Germline V lookup: CDR1 SGHVS, CDR2 FQNEAQ. Trimming removed 5 bases from V and 0 bases from J, with 11 bases in between. The CDR3 extends over 15 amino acids. CDR3 in DNA: TGTGCCAGCAGCATGTACGGTGGTAGCAATCAGCCCCAGCATTTT. As protein: CASSMYGGSNQPQHF.

The chain recombines TRBV28 with TRBJ2-3, with D unclear. The germline gives CDR1 MDHEN, CDR2 SYDVKM. The CDR3 totals 14 residues. Deletions cut 6 bases from V and 7 bases from J, with 17 bases between. CDR3: CASRADAAGYTQYF. CDR3 DNA sequence: TGTGCCAGCAGAGCCGATGCGGCCGGGTATACGCAGTATTTT.

The J gene is TRBJ2-3, the V gene TRBV10-1; weak D call: TRBD1 (6 bases). This CDR3 is 12 amino acids long. Germline V lookup: CDR1 WNHNN, CDR2 SYGVQD (reference sequence). Trimming stripped 11 bases from V and 2 bases from J, with 11 bases between. CDR3 in amino acids: CASQGLTDTQYF. CDR3 in DNA: TGCGCCTCACAGGGCCTCACAGATACGCAGTATTTT.

The chain links TRBV6-6 to TRBJ1-2, with TRBD1 matching 7 bases. The ends lost 6 bases at V and 7 bases at J; junction bases unmatched: 5. Germline V gene lookup returns CDR1 MNHNY and CDR2 SVGAGI (reference sequence). The length of the CDR3 is 12 residues. CDR3 loop: CASRLQGLGYTF. Here the CDR3 DNA reads TGTGCCAGCAGGCTACAGGGGCTTGGCTACACCTTC.

The rearrangement links TRBV5-1 to TRBJ2-7, with TRBD2 identical over 7 bases. Germline V lookup: CDR1 SGHRS, CDR2 YFSETQ. J gave up 5 bases and V 4 bases, and 9 bases lay outside the gene matches. This CDR3 region has 14 residues. The CDR3 coding sequence is TGCGCCAGCAGCCCCGGACTAGTCACCGACGAGCAGTACTTC. It encodes CASSPGLVTDEQYF.

CDR3 sequence: CASSFRLGDGGKLFF. The CDR3 DNA is TGTGCCAGCAGCTTTAGATTGGGCGATGGGGGAAAACTGTTTTTT. This chain links TRBV7-2 with TRBJ1-4, with D perhaps TRBD1 (5 bases). The CDR3 is made up of 15 amino acids. Germline CDR1 reads SGHTA; CDR2 reads FQGNSA. V was cut by 3 bases and J by 10 bases, with 18 bases left in between.

The rearrangement uses TRBV6-1 and TRBJ1-5, with TRBD1 identical over 7 bases. The V gene end was trimmed by 2 bases and the J gene end by 6 bases; junction bases not matched to a gene: 7. The CDR3 has 15 residues. Germline V gives CDR1 MNHNS, CDR2 SASEGT. CDR3 coding DNA: TGTGCCAGCAGTGAATTTGGGACAGCATCTCAGCCCCAGCATTTT. Translation: CASSEFGTASQPQHF.

The chain has TRBV2 and TRBJ1-4; D is undetermined. Germline V gene data show CDR1 as SNHLY and CDR2 as FYNNEI. Trimming removed 4 bases at V and 8 bases at J, with 14 bases between. This CDR3 is 14 amino acids long. The CDR3 DNA is TGTGCCAGCAGTGTGTCGCAGGTCACCGAAAAACTGTTTTTT. This codes for CASSVSQVTEKLFF.